A single sample is the source of the 7 T cell receptor beta chains below, sequenced in a study of CD8 T cells in Susac syndrome. cDNA came from about 0.46 to 1 ug RNA primed by random hexamers. TCRdb fed the immunoSEQ multiplex PCR reads into MiXCR, producing one record per CDR3 protein. The sample carries 160,000 or so distinct CDR3 sequences, just under 95% recorded once. Specimen: CD8+ T cells from PBMCs. The receptors were sampled from a human donor with multiple sclerosis.

This clonotype was detected only once. The chain has TRBV2 and TRBJ1-1, with no clear D. CDR1 SNHLY and CDR2 FYNNEI come from the germline V gene. Deletions cut 7 bases from V and 6 bases from J, with 9 bases between. This CDR3 spans 11 amino acids. The CDR3 loop reads CASMGRSEAFF. The CDR3 region has the DNA TGTGCCAGCATGGGTCGTTCTGAAGCTTTCTTT.

The chain's CDR3 is CASSIGPGDEQYF. The CDR3 DNA is TGTGCCAGTAGTATAGGCCCTGGAGACGAGCAGTACTTC. This chain uses TRBV19 with TRBJ2-7, with D hard to call. The CDR3 length is 13 residues. The germline V gene has CDR1 LNHDA and CDR2 SQIVND (reference sequence). Trimming left V 1 base short and J 5 bases short, with 9 bases between. The complete variable domain, with remaining parts taken from reference TRBV19 and TRBJ2-7, reads DGGITQSPKYLFRKEGQNVTLSCEQNLNHDAMYWYRQDPGQGLRLIYYSQIVNDFQKGDIAEGYSVSREKKESFPLTVTSAQKNPTAFYLCASSIGPGDEQYFGPGTRLTVT.

The chain uses TRBV11-2 and TRBJ2-5; perhaps TRBD2 as D (6 bases). In germline, CDR1 is SGHAT, CDR2 FQNNGV. The V and J ends lost 1 base and 2 bases respectively, with 14 bases between them. CDR3 length: 16 residues. Here the CDR3 DNA reads TGTGCCAGCAGCTTAGGAGATGGGGGGAATCAAGAGACCCAGTACTTC. Translation: CASSLGDGGNQETQYF.

The chain couples TRBV20-1 to TRBJ2-7; D is possibly TRBD2 (6 bases). Per the germline V gene, CDR1 is DFQATT and CDR2 is SNEGSKA (reference sequence). This CDR3 spans 13 amino acids. V lost 4 bases and J lost 1, with 11 bases in between. The CDR3 loop is CSANTGTSYEQYF. The CDR3 nucleotides are TGCAGTGCTAACACCGGGACTTCCTACGAGCAGTACTTC.

The rearrangement links TRBV29-1 to TRBJ2-5; D is perhaps TRBD1 (6 bases). Germline-derived CDR1 and CDR2 are SQVTM and ANQGSEA. V was clipped by 6 bases and J by 4 bases, with 21 bases between them. The CDR3 sequence is 15 residues long. This CDR3 reads CSVEGWGHDRETQYF. The CDR3 nucleotides are TGCAGCGTCGAGGGATGGGGACACGATCGAGAGACCCAGTACTTC.

The V gene is TRBV7-3, the J gene TRBJ2-2; D assignment may be TRBD1 or TRBD2 (6 bases each). Trimming left V 5 bases short and J 5 bases short, with 15 bases between. This CDR3 region has 15 residues. Germline CDR1 reads SGHTA; CDR2 reads FQGTGA. The CDR3, as DNA: TGTGCCAGCAGCCCACGCCAGGGGAGGACCGGGGAGCTGTTTTTT. Amino acid sequence: CASSPRQGRTGELFF.

The J gene is TRBJ2-1, the V gene TRBV7-9; TRBD2 agrees at 8 bases. This CDR3 spans 16 amino acids. The V and J ends lost 7 bases and 6 bases, in that order; junction bases with no gene match: 14. The germline CDR1 and CDR2 sequences are SEHNR and FQNEAQ (reference sequence). The CDR3 DNA reads as TGTGCCAGCATCCGGAGCGGGGGCCCCTCACGCAATGAGCAGTTCTTC. Its protein product is CASIRSGGPSRNEQFF.